The T cell receptor beta chain under discussion was sequenced for a study of blood T cell repertoires in COVID-19. Study-level background: Samples of COVID-19 (acute and convalescent) were obtained from the United States, Italy and Spain.

Sequenced by immunoSEQ multiplex PCR; TCRdb stores in-frame clones only, minus some. This repertoire shows 130,000 to 150,000 clones, 70% to 90% found once; its top ten account for about 8%. The germline V gene encodes CDR1 LGHNA and CDR2 YNFKEQ. The CDR3 is made up of 15 amino acids. V trimming: 4 bases; J trimming: 9 bases; junction bases outside the gene matches: 9. The sequence was collected from a woman aged 60-70 years with COVID-19, enrolled during active disease. The sample consisted of peripheral blood. The chain uses TRBV4-2 and TRBJ1-6, with 7 bases fitting TRBD1. CDR3 residues: CASSLSQGDGSPLHF. The DNA for the CDR3 is TGTGCCAGCAGCCTTTCTCAGGGGGATGGTTCACCCCTCCACTTT.